The clone carrying this TCR beta chain was seen only a few times. This record comes from a study of glioma-infiltrating T cells after dendritic cell vaccination. PBMC were collected before vaccination, two weeks after the third vaccination, and at progression. Primers: 60 V beta forward and 13 J beta reverse. Using immunoSEQ multiplex PCR, the repertoire was profiled, and TCRdb retains in-frame clones only, with some absent. The sample holds 85,000 to 110,000 clones; roughly 79% are singletons and the top ten take 12%. The receptor comes from a human donor with glioblastoma. Material: blood, obtained before dendritic cell vaccination.

CDR3 residues: CASSLGGRETQYF. CDR3 DNA sequence: TGTGCCAGCAGTCTAGGAGGGAGGGAGACCCAGTACTTC. The gene calls are TRBV7-2 and TRBJ2-5, with D perhaps TRBD2 (6 bases). Trimming removed 6 bases at V and 5 bases at J, with 13 bases between. The CDR3 consists of 13 residues. Germline-derived CDR1 and CDR2 are SGHTA and FQGNSA.